Sequencing of this TCR beta chain was carried out in a study of blood T cells in healthy people across ages. Study-level background: Template switching retrieved approximately one barcoded beta molecule for each two T cells. The study's findings and limits: Naive and antigen-experienced cells were not separated, limiting conclusive comparison.

Of note for this clonotype: Antigen specificity is unknown. With a much larger clone just one base away, this may be a read error.

V was shortened by 4 bases and J by 3 bases, with 9 bases between the two germline ends. This CDR3 spans 14 amino acids. Germline V CDR1 and CDR2: MNHEY, SMNVEV (reference sequence). A second roughly 6 to 11 cycle PCR used barcoded and J-beta primers. Carrying 12 random nucleotides, a template-switch adaptor labeled each individual cDNA molecule. TCRdb passed the 5' RACE reads through MiXCR, listing each CDR3 protein once. Found here are hundreds of thousands of distinct CDR3 sequences, around half of them singletons; the top ten hold approximately 32%. Caucasian, healthy and from Russia, the donors were aged between about 6 and 90.

The chain joins TRBV27 to TRBJ2-2; D remains ambiguous. The source material was blood. This TCR came from a woman aged 55-70 years in good health. The CDR3 region is CASSYLRYTGELFF. As DNA, the CDR3 is TGTGCCAGCAGTTATCTCAGGTACACCGGGGAGCTGTTTTTT.